This TCR beta chain was sequenced in a study of cytomegalovirus exposure and HLA in healthy donors. Study-wide results and caveats: A later analysis linked 16,951 TCR beta sequences to HLA alleles at 0.05 false discovery rate. Evidence from a later analysis indicated that most CMV-associated TCR beta chains looked HLA-restricted. Later analysis associated a missense DCLRE1C variant with TCR beta V- and J-gene trimming.

PCR involved 60 Vbeta and 13 Jbeta primers. Data came from immunoSEQ multiplex PCR; TCRdb stores just in-frame clones and leaves some out. This table holds around 72,000 clones, roughly four fifths found once. Comments on this clone: Its antigen is currently unknown.

Germline CDR1 is SGHRS and CDR2 is YFSETQ. V was shortened by 0 bases and J by 1 base, with 16 bases between the two germline ends. The CDR3 is 17 residues long. This clonotype was sampled from a man aged 45-65 years in good health and CMV-seronegative. The chain has TRBV5-1 and TRBJ1-1; no clear D gene. The material sequenced was PBMCs. In DNA form, the CDR3 reads TGCGCCAGCAGCTTGGTGGTCAGAATCTCTTCGAACACTGAAGCTTTCTTT. Translation: CASSLVVRISSNTEAFF.